The clone carrying this TCR beta chain came up once. Its antigen is unidentified. The length of the CDR3 is 13 residues. It was with 60 Vbeta and 13 Jbeta primers that the PCR ran. The repertoire was sequenced with immunoSEQ multiplex PCR; TCRdb's copy has only in-frame clones and lacks some. The sample comprises fewer than 200,000 clones, about 85% of which are singletons, and about 1% rests with the top ten. The data belong to a study of cytomegalovirus exposure and HLA in healthy donors. Whole-study context: Unique TCR beta sequences numbering over 100 million came from 190 million or so T cells in an earlier analysis. Assignment to the Caucasian-associated ancestry cluster applied to approximately 79% of the approximately 380 genotyped donors.

Findings and limits, study-wide: In an earlier analysis, in fewer than 700 donors, most V segments appeared productive either ~90% or ~30% of the time.

This chain joins TRBV21-1 and TRBJ2-7; TRBD1 is the table's D call and was not checked against the DNA. TRBV21-1 is a documented pseudogene. Sequences were obtained from PBMCs. This clonotype was obtained from a boy between 2 and 10 years old in good health and CMV-seronegative. The CDR3 spells CASGPNTLCEQYF. CDR3 sequence (DNA): TGTGCCAGCGGCCCCAATACCCTCTGCGAGCAGTACTTC.